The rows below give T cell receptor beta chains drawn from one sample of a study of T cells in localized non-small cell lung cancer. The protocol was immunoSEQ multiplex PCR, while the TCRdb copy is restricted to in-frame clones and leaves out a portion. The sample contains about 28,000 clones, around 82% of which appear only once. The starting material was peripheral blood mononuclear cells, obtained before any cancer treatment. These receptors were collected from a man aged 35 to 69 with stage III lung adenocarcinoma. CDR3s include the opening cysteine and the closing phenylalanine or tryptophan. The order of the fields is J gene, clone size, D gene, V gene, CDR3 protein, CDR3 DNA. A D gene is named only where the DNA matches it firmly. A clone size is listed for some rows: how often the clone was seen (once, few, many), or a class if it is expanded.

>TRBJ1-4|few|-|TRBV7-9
CASSPRGGRVEKLFF
TGTGCCAGCAGCCCTAGGGGGGGTCGTGTTGAAAAACTGTTTTTT
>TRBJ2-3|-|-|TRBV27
CASSLSGWTSTDTQYF
TGTGCCAGCAGTTTATCTGGGTGGACTAGCACAGATACGCAGTATTTT
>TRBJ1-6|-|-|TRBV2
CASSFRSSSYNSPLHF
TGTGCCAGCAGCTTCCGTTCGAGCTCCTATAATTCACCCCTCCACTTT
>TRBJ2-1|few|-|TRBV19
CASSIISSYNEQFF
TGTGCCAGTAGTATTATCAGCTCCTACAATGAGCAGTTCTTC
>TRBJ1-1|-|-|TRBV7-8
CASSPTRSEAFF
TGTGCCAGCAGCCCCACTAGGTCTGAAGCTTTCTTT
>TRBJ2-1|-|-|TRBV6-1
CATVAVFSYNEQFF
TGTGCCACTGTAGCTGTGTTCTCCTACAATGAGCAGTTCTTC
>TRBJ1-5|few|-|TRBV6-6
CASSYSTGAKGQPQHF
TGTGCCAGCAGTTACTCGACCGGGGCAAAGGGTCAGCCCCAGCATTTT
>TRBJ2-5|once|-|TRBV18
CASSPGGQETQYF
TGTGCCAGCTCACCTGGCGGCCAAGAGACCCAGTACTTC
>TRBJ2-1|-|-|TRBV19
CASSGSANEQFF
TGTGCCAGTAGCGGGAGTGCCAATGAGCAGTTCTTC
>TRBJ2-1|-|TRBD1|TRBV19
CASSPLRDRGSYNEQFF
TGTGCCAGTAGTCCTCTCCGGGACAGGGGATCCTACAATGAGCAGTTCTTC
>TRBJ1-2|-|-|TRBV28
CASSLRLDGYTF
TGTGCCAGCAGTTTACGGCTGGATGGCTACACCTTC
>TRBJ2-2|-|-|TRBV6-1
CASTNTGELFF
TGTGCCAGCACTAACACCGGGGAGCTGTTTTTT
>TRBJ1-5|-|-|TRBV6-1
CASSEDRAFQAQHF
TGTGCCAGCAGTGAAGACAGGGCCTTTCAGGCCCAGCATTTT
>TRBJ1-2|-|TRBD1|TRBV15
CATSRELGQGAAGYTF
TGTGCCACCAGCAGAGAACTGGGACAGGGGGCGGCTGGCTACACCTTC
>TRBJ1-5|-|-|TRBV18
CASSQDMGNQPQHF
TGTGCCAGCTCACAGGACATGGGCAATCAGCCCCAGCATTTT
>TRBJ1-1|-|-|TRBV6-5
CASSPGLNTEAFF
TGTGCCAGCAGCCCCGGACTGAACACTGAAGCTTTCTTT
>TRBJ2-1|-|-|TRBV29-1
CSVRDGVGNEQFF
TGCAGCGTTCGTGACGGAGTAGGCAATGAGCAGTTCTTC
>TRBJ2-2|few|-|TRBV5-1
CASSLAGGGGELFF
TGCGCCAGCAGCTTGGCCGGGGGAGGCGGGGAGCTGTTTTTT
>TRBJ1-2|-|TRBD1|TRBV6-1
CASSEGTGRYTF
TGTGCCAGCAGTGAAGGGACAGGTCGCTACACCTTC
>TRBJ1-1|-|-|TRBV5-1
CASSLGQREVTEAFF
TGCGCCAGCAGCTTGGGACAGAGAGAGGTCACTGAAGCTTTCTTT